Described below is a single T cell receptor beta chain sequence and its context. The antigen is undetermined. These data come from a study of cytomegalovirus exposure and HLA in healthy donors. Whole-study findings and limits: Rates of TCR association differed by HLA locus in a later analysis, with DRB1 highest and HLA-C lowest.

Primers: 60 Vbeta forward and 13 Jbeta reverse. Sequenced by immunoSEQ multiplex PCR; TCRdb stores in-frame clones only, minus some. The repertoire holds about 170,000 clones, with roughly 79% as singletons. J lost 5 bases, V lost 3 bases, and 9 bases had no gene match. This CDR3 contains 15 residues. Germline V gene lookup returns CDR1 SGHRS and CDR2 YFSETQ. The source material was PBMCs. This TCR was recovered from a woman in her 30s in good health and CMV-seropositive. The J gene is TRBJ1-1, the V gene TRBV5-1, with TRBD1 identical over 8 bases. The CDR3 loop is CASSYDRGRGTEAFF. DNA for the CDR3: TGCGCCAGCAGCTATGACAGGGGACGGGGGACTGAAGCTTTCTTT.